The next 27 T cell receptor beta chains were all read from a single sample in a study of shared clonotypes between healthy human individuals. Naivety among CD8 cells was defined by CD45RO negativity and positive CCR7 selection, thereby excluding terminally differentiated effector memory CD45RA+ cells. Only in-frame clones appear in the TCRdb table, and some are missing; sequencing was by immunoSEQ multiplex PCR. The sample includes about 2.2 million clones, 85% to 95% of them seen just once. The specimen was naive CD8+ T cells from PBMCs. These receptors were taken from a man younger than 35 in good health. Some clones in this sample may be carry-over from other donors' samples.

V gene TRBV15 combines with J gene TRBJ1-5; no reliable D call. Trimming stripped 9 bases from V and 4 bases from J, with 16 bases between. The germline V gene has CDR1 LNHNV and CDR2 YYDKDF (reference sequence). The CDR3 has 14 amino acids. The CDR3 spells CATREDLQNQPQHF. CDR3 DNA sequence: TGTGCCACTAGGGAGGATCTTCAGAATCAGCCCCAGCATTTT.

This clone came up once. Different DNA sequences within this sample yield the same CDR3. The V and J genes are TRBV29-1 and TRBJ2-1; the D is unclear. The CDR3 spans 12 residues. V lost 2 bases and J lost 3, with 5 bases in between. Germline V gene sequence: CDR1 SQVTM, CDR2 ANQGSEA. The CDR3 reads CSVETVYNEQFF. Here the CDR3 DNA reads TGCAGCGTTGAAACGGTCTACAATGAGCAGTTCTTC.

This chain uses TRBV13 with TRBJ2-2; D remains ambiguous. The CDR3 is made up of 12 amino acids. The V end lost 5 bases, the J end lost 4 bases, and 5 bases lay between the germline ends. Germline lookup yields CDR1 PRHDT and CDR2 FYEKMQ (reference sequence). The CDR3 spells CASSHPTGELFF. As DNA, the CDR3 is TGTGCCAGCAGCCACCCCACCGGGGAGCTGTTTTTT.

The chain combines TRBV25-1 with TRBJ2-5; D unresolved. Trimming took off 3 bases at V and 0 bases at J, with 8 bases between the two ends. This CDR3 has 14 residues. Germline V lookup: CDR1 MGHDK, CDR2 SYGVNS. The CDR3 here is CASSDIEYQETQYF. The CDR3 nucleotides are TGTGCCAGCAGTGATATAGAGTACCAAGAGACCCAGTACTTC.

The chain has TRBV29-1 and TRBJ1-2; maybe TRBD1 (5 bases). Germline CDR1 and CDR2: SQVTM and ANQGSEA. The ends were cut back, 6 bases at V and 8 bases at J, with 16 bases in the middle. CDR3 length: 12 amino acids. The CDR3 loop reads CSVPWRRDGYTF. In nucleotides, the CDR3 is TGCAGCGTCCCGTGGCGCAGGGACGGCTACACCTTC.

This clone was seen a single time. The CDR3: CASTETRGQEDPKETQYF. In DNA form, the CDR3 reads TGTGCCAGCACCGAAACCAGAGGACAGGAGGATCCTAAAGAGACCCAGTACTTC. The chain joins TRBV6-9 to TRBJ2-5, with 7 bases matching TRBD1. Germline V gene lookup returns CDR1 MNHGY and CDR2 SVAAGI. Losses at the gene ends were 7 bases for V and 3 bases for J; bases not matched to a gene: 20. This CDR3 spans 18 amino acids.

The V call is TRBV5-6, the J call TRBJ2-7; 9 bases map to TRBD1. This CDR3 contains 14 residues. J lost 0 bases, V lost 2 bases, and 0 bases had no gene match. The germline CDR1 and CDR2 sequences are SGHDT and YYEEEE. The CDR3 region is CASSLQGASYEQYF. CDR3 sequence (DNA): TGTGCCAGCAGCTTACAGGGGGCCTCCTACGAGCAGTACTTC.

The rearrangement uses TRBV27 and TRBJ2-7; possible D gene TRBD2, 5 bases. Trimming shortened V by 6 bases and J by 4 bases, and 16 bases separated the two germline ends. CDR1 MNHEY and CDR2 SMNVEV come from the germline V gene (reference sequence). The CDR3 has 14 amino acids. The DNA for the CDR3 is TGTGCCAGCAGGGTACGAGGGAGTGGTTACGAGCAGTACTTC. Its translation is CASRVRGSGYEQYF.

The chain is built from TRBV7-9 and TRBJ2-7, with D possibly being TRBD1 or TRBD2 (6 bases each). V lost 5 bases, J lost 3 bases, and 14 bases lay in between. Germline V gene data show CDR1 as SEHNR and CDR2 as FQNEAQ (reference sequence). The CDR3 contains 14 residues. The CDR3 is CASSRRGTHYEQYF. In DNA form, the CDR3 reads TGTGCCAGCAGCCGCCGGGGGACACACTACGAGCAGTACTTC.

This clone occurred once. The chain combines TRBV4-1 with TRBJ2-7; D tentatively fits TRBD1 or TRBD2 (6 bases each). CDR3 length: 15 residues. Germline CDR1 and CDR2: MGHRA and YSYEKL. The V gene lost 2 bases and the J gene lost 2 bases, with 13 bases spanning the gap. The CDR3 reads CASSQRGERPYEQYF. The CDR3 nucleotides are TGCGCCAGCAGCCAAAGGGGGGAGCGGCCCTACGAGCAGTACTTC.

About this clone: Other nucleotide sequences in the sample specify the same CDR3. V is TRBV4-3 and J is TRBJ2-7, with 10 bases that match TRBD1. CDR1 and CDR2 (germline): LGHNA, YSLEER. V trimming: 3 bases; J trimming: 4 bases; junction bases outside the gene matches: 6. The CDR3 contains 15 residues. Here the CDR3 DNA reads TGCGCCAGCAGCCAGGGGACAGGGGTTTCGTACGAGCAGTACTTC. It specifies CASSQGTGVSYEQYF.

Worth noting for this clone: Other DNA sequences in the same sample also yield this CDR3. V usage is TRBV27 and J usage is TRBJ1-3; D is undetermined. Between the trimmed V and J ends, which lost 5 bases and 0 bases, there was a span of 8 bases. The CDR3 consists of 14 residues. CDR1 and CDR2 from the germline V gene are MNHEY and SMNVEV (reference sequence). The DNA of the CDR3 is TGTGCCAGCAGTCCTCGGATCTCTGGAAACACCATATATTTT. Its protein product is CASSPRISGNTIYF.

This chain links TRBV11-2 with TRBJ1-1; D may be TRBD1 (6 bases). Germline CDR1 reads SGHAT; CDR2 reads FQNNGV. CDR3 length equals 13 residues. V shed 5 bases and J shed 7 bases, with 14 bases lying between them. The CDR3 DNA sequence: TGTGCCAGCAGCATTGGACAGCTTCTTGAAGCTTTCTTT. Amino acids: CASSIGQLLEAFF.

The chain employs TRBV27 and TRBJ1-1; the match to TRBD1 covers 7 bases. In germline, CDR1 is MNHEY, CDR2 SMNVEV (reference sequence). The CDR3 covers 14 residues. Germline trimming cut 6 bases from V and 2 bases from J; bases unmatched to any gene: 6. The CDR3 bases are TGTGCCAGCAGCATAGGGGGCGAAAACACTGAAGCTTTCTTT. Translated: CASSIGGENTEAFF.

CDR3 sequence (DNA): TGTGCCAGCAGCGTAGGGGCTAGCGGGGGAACCTACGAGCAGTACTTC. Encoded protein: CASSVGASGGTYEQYF. The chain carries TRBV9 and TRBJ2-7; 10 nucleotides agree with TRBD2. This CDR3 spans 16 amino acids. The ends lost 0 bases at V and 2 bases at J; junction bases unmatched: 5. From germline, CDR1 is SGDLS and CDR2 YYNGEE. Drawing the rest from reference TRBV9 and TRBJ2-7, the complete variable domain is DSGVTQTPKHLITATGQRVTLRCSPRSGDLSVYWYQQSLDQGLQFLIQYYNGEERAKGNILERFSAQQFPDLHSELNLSSLELGDSALYFCASSVGASGGTYEQYFGPGTRLTVT.

The chain links TRBV7-9 to TRBJ2-7; D possibly corresponds to TRBD1 (6 bases). This CDR3 is built from 15 residues. Trimming removed 5 bases at V and 3 bases at J, with 17 bases between. Germline V gene lookup returns CDR1 SEHNR and CDR2 FQNEAQ (reference sequence). The CDR3 region has the DNA TGTGCCAGCAGCCGCGTGACAGGAGTCAACTACGAGCAGTACTTC. This encodes CASSRVTGVNYEQYF.

V is TRBV9 and J is TRBJ2-3, with D perhaps TRBD2 (5 bases). V was cut by 4 bases and J by 0 bases, with 9 bases left in between. Germline-derived CDR1 and CDR2 are SGDLS and YYNGEE. CDR3 length equals 14 residues. The CDR3: CASSPEGSTDTQYF. In DNA form, the CDR3 reads TGTGCCAGCAGCCCTGAGGGAAGCACAGATACGCAGTATTTT.

This chain links TRBV4-3 with TRBJ2-1, with TRBD2 matching over 9 bases. The CDR3 has 17 amino acids. Germline V gives CDR1 LGHNA, CDR2 YSLEER. V was clipped by 0 bases and J by 3 bases; unmatched bases: 6. The DNA for the CDR3 is TGCGCCAGCAGCCAAGAGCGGCTAGCGGGGTTCTACAATGAGCAGTTCTTC. It codes for CASSQERLAGFYNEQFF.

Comments on this clone: Other DNA sequences within the sample encode an identical CDR3. V and J are TRBV27 and TRBJ2-7, with D perhaps TRBD2 (6 bases). V gave up 4 bases and J gave up 3 bases, with 10 bases separating them. The CDR3 sequence is 13 residues long. Germline V gene lookup returns CDR1 MNHEY and CDR2 SMNVEV (reference sequence). DNA of the CDR3: TGTGCCAGCAGTTCGGGACTTGACTACGAGCAGTACTTC. Protein product: CASSSGLDYEQYF.

This clone was detected only once. The chain links TRBV19 to TRBJ1-2, with D unclear. The germline V gene encodes CDR1 LNHDA and CDR2 SQIVND (reference sequence). Trimming cost V 5 bases and J 2 bases, with 12 bases left between them. This CDR3 has 14 residues. The CDR3 protein is CASSPPWTNYGYTF. In DNA, the CDR3 is TGTGCCAGTAGTCCGCCTTGGACGAACTATGGCTACACCTTC.

This clone was observed once. The chain recombines TRBV5-6 with TRBJ1-2; 7 nucleotides match TRBD1. CDR1 and CDR2 (germline): SGHDT, YYEEEE. The CDR3 has 16 residues. J gave up 4 bases and V 5 bases, and 14 bases lay outside the gene matches. Here the CDR3 reads CASRRYETGQVYGYTF. The CDR3 DNA follows: TGTGCCAGCAGGAGATATGAGACAGGGCAGGTCTATGGCTACACCTTC.

The rearrangement links TRBV7-8 to TRBJ2-2, with 7 bases fitting TRBD1. CDR3 length equals 13 residues. CDR1 SGHVS and CDR2 FQNEAQ come from the germline V gene. The V segment lost 4 bases and the J segment 6 bases; nucleotides outside the gene matches: 2. The CDR3 bases are TGTGCCAGCAGCTCGACAGGGCCCGGGGAGCTGTTTTTT. Translated: CASSSTGPGELFF.

J is TRBJ2-3 and V is TRBV10-1; no definite D call. The germline V gene encodes CDR1 WNHNN and CDR2 SYGVQD (reference sequence). Trimming pared 6 bases from V and 2 bases from J, leaving 18 bases between. The CDR3 runs to 16 residues. This CDR3 is CASRIVCLTDTDTQYF. CDR3 nucleotide sequence: TGCGCCAGCAGGATAGTGTGCCTAACCGACACAGATACGCAGTATTTT.

The chain recombines TRBV7-9 with TRBJ2-5; weak D call: TRBD1 (6 bases). CDR3 length equals 15 residues. V was pared by 5 bases and J by 4 bases, with 17 bases between. Per germline, CDR1 SEHNR and CDR2 FQNEAQ (reference sequence). The DNA for the CDR3 is TGTGCCAGCAGCACCCGACAGGCCCCCAGAGAGACCCAGTACTTC. It specifies CASSTRQAPRETQYF.

The genes are TRBV19 and TRBJ1-1; TRBD1 might be the D (6 bases). The CDR3 totals 13 residues. V was shortened by 6 bases and J by 0 bases, with 8 bases between the two germline ends. Germline V gene sequence: CDR1 LNHDA, CDR2 SQIVND (reference sequence). The CDR3 nucleotides are TGTGCCAGTAGGCAGGGGCTGAACACTGAAGCTTTCTTT. Translated, it gives CASRQGLNTEAFF.

V usage is TRBV19 and J usage is TRBJ2-1, with 8 bases that match TRBD2. Germline assignment: CDR1 LNHDA and CDR2 SQIVND (reference sequence). The V segment lost 3 bases and the J segment 6 bases; nucleotides outside the gene matches: 7. There are 15 residues in the CDR3. DNA of the CDR3: TGTGCCAGTAGTATTCGGGGGGGGTATTTCAATGAGCAGTTCTTC. It encodes CASSIRGGYFNEQFF.

The rearrangement uses TRBV27 and TRBJ2-7; D possibly corresponds to TRBD1 (6 bases). There are 17 residues in the CDR3. Germline V gene lookup returns CDR1 MNHEY and CDR2 SMNVEV (reference sequence). V gave up 4 bases and J gave up 4 bases, with 23 bases separating them. CDR3 region: CASSSQGSYFHGYEQYF. CDR3 in DNA: TGTGCCAGCAGTTCTCAGGGGTCGTACTTCCATGGGTACGAGCAGTACTTC.